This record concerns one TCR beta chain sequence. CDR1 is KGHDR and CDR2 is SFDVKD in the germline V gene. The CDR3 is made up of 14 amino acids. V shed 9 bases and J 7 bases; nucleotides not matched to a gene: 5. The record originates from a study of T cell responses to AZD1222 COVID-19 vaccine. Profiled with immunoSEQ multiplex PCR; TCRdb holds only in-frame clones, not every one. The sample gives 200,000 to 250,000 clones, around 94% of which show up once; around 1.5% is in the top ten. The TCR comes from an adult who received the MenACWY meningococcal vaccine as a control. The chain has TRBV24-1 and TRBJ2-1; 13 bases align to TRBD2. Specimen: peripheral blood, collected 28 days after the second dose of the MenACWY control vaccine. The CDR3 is CATGTSGIRNEQFF. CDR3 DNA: TGTGCCACCGGGACTAGCGGGATCCGGAATGAGCAGTTCTTC.